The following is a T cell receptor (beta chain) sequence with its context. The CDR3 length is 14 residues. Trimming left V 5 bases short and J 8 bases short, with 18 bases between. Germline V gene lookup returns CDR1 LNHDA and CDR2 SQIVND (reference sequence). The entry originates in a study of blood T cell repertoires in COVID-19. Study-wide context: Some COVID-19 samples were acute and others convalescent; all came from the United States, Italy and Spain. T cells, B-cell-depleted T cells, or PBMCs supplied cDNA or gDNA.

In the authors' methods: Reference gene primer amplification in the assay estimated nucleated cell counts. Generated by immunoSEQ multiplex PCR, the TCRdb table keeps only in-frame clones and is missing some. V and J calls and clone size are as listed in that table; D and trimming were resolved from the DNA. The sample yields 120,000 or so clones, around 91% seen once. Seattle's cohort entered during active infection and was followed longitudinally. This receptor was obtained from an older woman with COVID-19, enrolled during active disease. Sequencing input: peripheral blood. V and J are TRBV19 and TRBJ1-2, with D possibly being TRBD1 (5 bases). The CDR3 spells CASSFPGGASGYTF. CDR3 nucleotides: TGTGCCAGTAGTTTCCCGGGTGGGGCTTCGGGCTACACCTTC.